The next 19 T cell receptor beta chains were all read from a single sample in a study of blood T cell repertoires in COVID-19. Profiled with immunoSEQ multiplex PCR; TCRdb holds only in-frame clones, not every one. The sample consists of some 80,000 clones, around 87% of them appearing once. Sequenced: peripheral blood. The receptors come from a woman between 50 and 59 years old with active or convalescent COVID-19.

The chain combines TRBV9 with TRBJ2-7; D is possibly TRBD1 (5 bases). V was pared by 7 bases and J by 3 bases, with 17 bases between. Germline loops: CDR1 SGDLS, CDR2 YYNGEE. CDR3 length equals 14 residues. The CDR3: CASAETAQGYEQYF. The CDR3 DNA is TGTGCCAGCGCTGAAACGGCGCAGGGCTACGAGCAGTACTTC. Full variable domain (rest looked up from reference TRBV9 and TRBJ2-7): DSGVTQTPKHLITATGQRVTLRCSPRSGDLSVYWYQQSLDQGLQFLIQYYNGEERAKGNILERFSAQQFPDLHSELNLSSLELGDSALYFCASAETAQGYEQYFGPGTRLTVT.

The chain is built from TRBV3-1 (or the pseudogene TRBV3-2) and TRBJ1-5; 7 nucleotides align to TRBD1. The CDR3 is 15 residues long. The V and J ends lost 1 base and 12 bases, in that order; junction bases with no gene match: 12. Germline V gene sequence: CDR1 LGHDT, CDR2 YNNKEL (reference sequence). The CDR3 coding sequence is TGTGCCAGCAGCCAAGGGCGGGGACAGCTCGTGGGCCAGCATTTT. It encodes CASSQGRGQLVGQHF.

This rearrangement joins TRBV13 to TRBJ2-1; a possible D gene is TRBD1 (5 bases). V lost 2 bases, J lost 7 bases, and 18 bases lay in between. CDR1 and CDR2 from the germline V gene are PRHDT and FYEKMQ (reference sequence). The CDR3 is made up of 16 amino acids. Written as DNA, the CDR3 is TGTGCCAGCAGCTTACTAAGGGGCGCGGTATTAAATGAGCAGTTCTTC. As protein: CASSLLRGAVLNEQFF.

The CDR3 region is CASSPNAPGTGGHGYTF. The CDR3 nucleotides read TGTGCCAGCTCACCTAATGCCCCCGGGACAGGGGGCCATGGCTACACCTTC. V and J are TRBV18 and TRBJ1-2; 12 positions match TRBD1. This CDR3 region has 17 residues. The germline gives CDR1 KGHSH, CDR2 LQKENI. V lost 3 bases, J lost 6 bases, and 11 bases stayed unmatched.

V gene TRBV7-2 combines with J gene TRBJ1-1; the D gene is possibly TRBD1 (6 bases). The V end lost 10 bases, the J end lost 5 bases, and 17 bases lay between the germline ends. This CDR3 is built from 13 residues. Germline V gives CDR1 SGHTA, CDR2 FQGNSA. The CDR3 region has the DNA TGTGCCACGCGAATAAACAGGGATACTGAAGCTTTCTTT. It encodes CATRINRDTEAFF.

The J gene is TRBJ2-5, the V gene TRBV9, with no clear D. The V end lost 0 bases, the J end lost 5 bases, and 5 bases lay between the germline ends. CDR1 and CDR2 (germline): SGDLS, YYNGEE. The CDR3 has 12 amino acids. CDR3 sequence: CASSVVGETQYF. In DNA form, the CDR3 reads TGTGCCAGCAGCGTAGTCGGTGAGACCCAGTACTTC.

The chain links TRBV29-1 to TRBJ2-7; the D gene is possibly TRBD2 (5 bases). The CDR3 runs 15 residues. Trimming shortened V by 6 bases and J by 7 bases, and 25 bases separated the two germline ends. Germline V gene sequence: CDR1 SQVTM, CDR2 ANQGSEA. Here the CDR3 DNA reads TGCAGCGTCGGAGGATTGTATGCAGGCCGTATGGAGCAGTACTTC. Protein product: CSVGGLYAGRMEQYF.

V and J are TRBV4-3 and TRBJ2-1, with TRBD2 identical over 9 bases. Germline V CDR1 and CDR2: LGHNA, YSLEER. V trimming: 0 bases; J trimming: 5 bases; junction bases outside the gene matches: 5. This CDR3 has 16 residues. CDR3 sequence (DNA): TGCGCCAGCAGCCAAGATACAGCGGGGGGTCACAATGAGCAGTTCTTC. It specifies CASSQDTAGGHNEQFF.

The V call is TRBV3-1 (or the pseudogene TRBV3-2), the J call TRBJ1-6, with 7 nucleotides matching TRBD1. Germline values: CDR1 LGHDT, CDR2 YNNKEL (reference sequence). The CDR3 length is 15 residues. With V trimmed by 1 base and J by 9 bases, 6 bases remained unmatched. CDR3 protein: CASSQGQGTGSPLHF. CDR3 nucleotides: TGTGCCAGCAGCCAAGGACAGGGCACGGGTTCACCCCTCCACTTT.

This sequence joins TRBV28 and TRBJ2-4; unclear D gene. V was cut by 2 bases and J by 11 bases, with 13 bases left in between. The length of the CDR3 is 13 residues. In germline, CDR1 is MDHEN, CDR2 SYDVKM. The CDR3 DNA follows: TGTGCCAGCAGTTTAGAAGTATCGAGAGTTCAGTACTTC. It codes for CASSLEVSRVQYF.

CDR3: CASTGPRGTEAFF. The CDR3 DNA reads TGTGCCAGCACCGGCCCCAGGGGCACTGAAGCTTTCTTT. The J gene is TRBJ1-1, the V gene TRBV28; possible D gene TRBD1, 6 bases. In germline, CDR1 is MDHEN, CDR2 SYDVKM. Trimming stripped 7 bases from V and 4 bases from J, with 13 bases between. This CDR3 is built from 13 residues.

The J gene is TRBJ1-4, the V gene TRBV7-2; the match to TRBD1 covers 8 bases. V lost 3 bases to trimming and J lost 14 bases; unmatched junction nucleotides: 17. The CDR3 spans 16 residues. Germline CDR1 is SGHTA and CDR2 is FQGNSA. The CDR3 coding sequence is TGTGCCAGCAGCTTGAGTTCCTGGCAGGGGGCTATGCGGCTGTTTTTT. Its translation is CASSLSSWQGAMRLFF.

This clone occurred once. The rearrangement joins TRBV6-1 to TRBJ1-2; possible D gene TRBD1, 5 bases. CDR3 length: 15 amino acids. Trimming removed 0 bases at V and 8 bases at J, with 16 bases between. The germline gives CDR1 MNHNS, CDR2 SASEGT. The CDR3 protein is CASSEALQGIDGYTF. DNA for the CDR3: TGTGCCAGCAGTGAAGCCCTGCAGGGAATTGACGGCTACACCTTC.

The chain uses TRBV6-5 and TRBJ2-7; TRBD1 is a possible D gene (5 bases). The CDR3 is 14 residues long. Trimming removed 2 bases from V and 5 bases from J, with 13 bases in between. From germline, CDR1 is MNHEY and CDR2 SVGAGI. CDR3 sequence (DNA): TGTGCCAGCAGTTACAGGGGCCCCTGGGACGAGCAGTACTTC. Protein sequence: CASSYRGPWDEQYF.

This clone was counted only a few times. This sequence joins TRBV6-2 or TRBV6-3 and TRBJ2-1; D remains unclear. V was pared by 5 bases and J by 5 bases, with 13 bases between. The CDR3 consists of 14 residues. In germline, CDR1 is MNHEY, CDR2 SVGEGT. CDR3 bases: TGTGCCAGCAGTCCGAGGTGGGTGGACAATGAGCAGTTCTTC. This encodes CASSPRWVDNEQFF.

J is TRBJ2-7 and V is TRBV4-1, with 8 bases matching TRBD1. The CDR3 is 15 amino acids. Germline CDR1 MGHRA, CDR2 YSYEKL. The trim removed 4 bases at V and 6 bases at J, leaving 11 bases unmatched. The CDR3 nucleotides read TGCGCCAGCAGCCCGGAAGTTGGGACAGGCCTCGAGCAGTACTTC. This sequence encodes CASSPEVGTGLEQYF.

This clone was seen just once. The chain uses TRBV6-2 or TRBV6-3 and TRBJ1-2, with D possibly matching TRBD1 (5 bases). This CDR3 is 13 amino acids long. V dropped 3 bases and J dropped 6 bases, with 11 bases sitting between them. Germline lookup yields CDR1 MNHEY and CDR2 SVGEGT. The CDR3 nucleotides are TGTGCCAGCAGTTATATCAGGGAGGATGGCTACACCTTC. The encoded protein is CASSYIREDGYTF.

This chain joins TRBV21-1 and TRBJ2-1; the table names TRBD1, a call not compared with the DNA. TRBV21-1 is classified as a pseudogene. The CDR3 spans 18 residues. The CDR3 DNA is TGTGCCAGCAGGCCCCGGGAACGGGACAGGGGGCCGCCGGGTGAGCAGTTCTTC. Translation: CASRPRERDRGPPGEQFF.

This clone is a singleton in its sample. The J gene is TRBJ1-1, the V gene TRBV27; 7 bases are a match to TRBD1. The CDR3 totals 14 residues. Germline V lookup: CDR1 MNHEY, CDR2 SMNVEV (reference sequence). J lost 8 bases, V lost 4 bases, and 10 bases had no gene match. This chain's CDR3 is CASSSLIRGREAFF. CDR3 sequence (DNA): TGTGCCAGCAGTTCACTAATCAGGGGGAGGGAAGCTTTCTTT.